This TCR beta chain was sequenced for a study of blood T cell repertoires in COVID-19. The CDR3 is 14 residues long. Germline-derived CDR1 and CDR2 are MDHEN and SYDVKM. J was trimmed by 2 bases and V by 5 bases; bases with no gene match: 5. In the source study's methods: Researchers report that nucleated cell counts were estimated from reference gene primer amplification. Some clones are missing from TCRdb's copy, which holds only in-frame ones; the method was immunoSEQ multiplex PCR. V, J and clone size are those of that table, while D and trimming were read from the DNA. The table includes 150,000 to 200,000 clones, around 92% detected once.

This receptor was taken from a man aged 25-40 years with COVID-19, enrolled during active disease. Sequenced input: peripheral blood. This rearrangement joins TRBV28 to TRBJ2-5; 7 positions agree with TRBD1. The CDR3 spells CASSPPGQQETQYF. The CDR3 DNA sequence: TGTGCCAGCAGTCCCCCGGGACAGCAAGAGACCCAGTACTTC.